What follows is one TCR beta chain and its context. This record comes from a study of control samples from healthy donors and cancer patients. Sequencing was performed with immunoSEQ multiplex PCR; in TCRdb, only in-frame clones are kept and a portion is missing. Among about 110,000 clones listed, 70% to 85% were seen once. Sequenced: blood. The sequence derives from a man in his late teens or twenties in good health.

The CDR3 loop reads CASSYRLNYGYTF. The CDR3 DNA reads TGTGCCAGCAGCTACAGGCTTAACTATGGCTACACCTTC. The rearrangement links TRBV27 to TRBJ1-2; tentative D call: TRBD1 (5 bases). The CDR3 contains 13 residues. The germline V and J ends were trimmed by 6 bases and 1 base, with 9 bases remaining between them. Germline CDR1 and CDR2: MNHEY and SMNVEV (reference sequence).